A single sample gave rise to the 30 T cell receptor beta chains below, sequenced in a study of early stage breast cancer tumors (dated by TCRdb to about 2017). The library was obtained by the immunoSEQ multiplex PCR assay. Here the immuneACCESS table is served through TCRdb, limited to in-frame sequences with V and J called. Missing clones are a known gap in these copies; in checked studies unresolved V genes cover under half, and the rest lacks a known reason. This sample holds roughly 30,000 clones; just under 75% were observed only once. Approximately 4.4% of the sample goes to the ten largest clones. Material: blood. Receptors originate from a person aged 40 to 49 with breast cancer.

The chain recombines TRBV20-1 with TRBJ2-5; D is ambiguous. V was shortened by 0 bases and J by 5 bases, with 4 bases between the two germline ends. The germline gives CDR1 DFQATT, CDR2 SNEGSKA (reference sequence). The CDR3 contains 11 residues. The CDR3 DNA follows: TGCAGTGCTAGAGAGGTTGAGACCCAGTACTTC. This gives the protein CSAREVETQYF.

This rearrangement joins TRBV30 to TRBJ1-1, with TRBD1 matching 7 bases. This CDR3 contains 14 residues. Germline CDR1 reads GTSNPN; CDR2 reads SVGIG (reference sequence). J was trimmed by 0 bases and V by 4 bases; bases with no gene match: 5. CDR3 coding DNA: TGTGCCTGGACCCTGGGACAGATGAACACTGAAGCTTTCTTT. It encodes CAWTLGQMNTEAFF.

The V call is TRBV6-6, the J call TRBJ2-2; 8 nucleotides agree with TRBD2. The V gene's germline CDR1 is MNHNY and CDR2 SVGAGI (reference sequence). There are 16 residues in the CDR3. The V gene end was trimmed by 3 bases and the J gene end by 6 bases; junction bases not matched to a gene: 9. CDR3 sequence: CASSYQTSAVSGELFF. As DNA, the CDR3 is TGTGCCAGCAGTTATCAGACTAGCGCTGTCTCCGGGGAGCTGTTTTTT.

The rearrangement uses TRBV4-2 and TRBJ1-4; D remains unclear. Trimming removed 1 base at V and 0 bases at J, with 9 bases between. In germline, CDR1 is LGHNA, CDR2 YNFKEQ. The CDR3 sequence is 16 residues long. The chain's CDR3 is CASSQGARATNEKLFF. The CDR3 region has the DNA TGTGCCAGCAGCCAAGGCGCTAGGGCAACTAATGAAAAACTGTTTTTT.

The chain couples TRBV18 to TRBJ2-1, with TRBD2 matching 10 bases. There are 16 residues in the CDR3. V trimming: 3 bases; J trimming: 4 bases; junction bases outside the gene matches: 6. Germline CDR1 KGHSH, CDR2 LQKENI. The chain's CDR3 is CASSPLAGVMYNEQFF. The CDR3 coding sequence is TGTGCCAGCTCACCTCTAGCGGGAGTCATGTACAATGAGCAGTTCTTC.

The genes are TRBV4-1 and TRBJ2-1; 12 bases fit TRBD2. The germline V gene has CDR1 MGHRA and CDR2 YSYEKL. The CDR3 contains 16 residues. Unmatched junction bases numbered 5, after V lost 1 base and J lost 7 bases. Here the CDR3 DNA reads TGCGCCAGCAGCCAAGGAGGACTAGCGGGATTGAATGAGCAGTTCTTC. Translated, it gives CASSQGGLAGLNEQFF.

The gene calls are TRBV6-4 and TRBJ2-2; TRBD1 agrees at 7 bases. The junction had 6 bases not matched to a gene; V was cut back by 5 bases and J by 0 bases. Per the germline V gene, CDR1 is MRHNA and CDR2 is SNTAGT. The CDR3 contains 16 residues. CDR3: CASSPIGTANTGELFF. The CDR3 DNA reads TGTGCCAGCAGTCCTATTGGGACAGCGAACACCGGGGAGCTGTTTTTT.

CDR3 amino acids: CASSLGVNEQYF. CDR3 DNA sequence: TGTGCCAGCAGCTTAGGAGTCAACGAGCAGTACTTC. The chain recombines TRBV11-2 with TRBJ2-7, with no clear D. This CDR3 spans 12 amino acids. Trimming pared 1 base from V and 5 bases from J, leaving 6 bases between. Germline loops: CDR1 SGHAT, CDR2 FQNNGV.

This clone appeared a single time. The rearrangement links TRBV2 to TRBJ1-5; D gene unclear. This CDR3 comprises 15 residues. Germline values: CDR1 SNHLY, CDR2 FYNNEI. V dropped 0 bases and J dropped 0 bases, with 6 bases sitting between them. The CDR3 sequence is CASSEAGRSNQPQHF. The CDR3 nucleotides are TGTGCCAGCAGTGAAGCAGGACGTAGCAATCAGCCCCAGCATTTT. Based on the CDR3 plus reference TRBV2 and TRBJ1-5, the full variable domain is EPEVTQTPSHQVTQMGQEVILRCVPISNHLYFYWYRQILGQKVEFLVSFYNNEISEKSEIFDDQFSVERPDGSNFTLKIRSTKLEDSAMYFCASSEAGRSNQPQHFGDGTRLSIL.

This chain joins TRBV11-3 and TRBJ2-1; TRBD2 matches at 15 bases. Germline CDR1 and CDR2: SGHNT and YENEEA. This CDR3 contains 19 residues. Losses at the gene ends were 2 bases for V and 8 bases for J; bases not matched to a gene: 13. The CDR3 region is CASSLYADGTSGRKYEQFF. The CDR3 DNA sequence: TGTGCCAGCAGCTTATACGCCGACGGGACTAGCGGGAGGAAGTATGAGCAGTTCTTC.

A remark on this clone: One junction end does not reproduce the germline sequence, and a read error may be involved. The CDR3 loop reads CASSSLSSEQYF. In DNA form, the CDR3 reads TGTGCCAGCAGTTCCCTCTCCTCCGAGCAGTACTTC. The chain links TRBV27 to TRBJ2-7; D is undetermined. The CDR3 totals 12 residues. Looked up from germline, CDR1 is MNHEY and CDR2 is SMNVEV (reference sequence).

The V call is TRBV9, the J call TRBJ2-1, with TRBD2 matching 7 bases. Germline CDR1 and CDR2: SGDLS and YYNGEE. CDR3 length: 17 amino acids. V lost 4 bases to trimming and J lost 5 bases; unmatched junction nucleotides: 15. CDR3 DNA sequence: TGTGCCAGCAGCCCTGGGACGGGGCTAGCGGCCGACAATGAGCAGTTCTTC. Protein sequence: CASSPGTGLAADNEQFF.

The genes are TRBV11-3 and TRBJ2-1; 9 bases map to TRBD2. CDR3 length equals 16 residues. The V gene end was trimmed by 5 bases and the J gene end by 0 bases; junction bases not matched to a gene: 5. Germline CDR1 is SGHNT and CDR2 is YENEEA. The DNA for the CDR3 is TGTGCCAGCAGCCGTAGCGGGAGTATCTCCTACAATGAGCAGTTCTTC. Protein product: CASSRSGSISYNEQFF. Based on the CDR3 plus reference TRBV11-3 and TRBJ2-1, the full variable domain is EAGVVQSPRYKIIEKKQPVAFWCNPISGHNTLYWYLQNLGQGPELLIRYENEEAVDDSQLPKDRFSAERLKGVDSTLKIQPAELGDSAVYLCASSRSGSISYNEQFFGPGTRLTVL.

V and J are TRBV25-1 and TRBJ2-7; perhaps TRBD1 as D (5 bases). Trimming shortened V by 5 bases and J by 4 bases, and 12 bases separated the two germline ends. CDR1 is MGHDK, CDR2 SYGVNS, per germline. The CDR3 covers 13 residues. CDR3 loop: CASSRQGWYEQYF. DNA for the CDR3: TGTGCCAGCAGTCGGCAGGGTTGGTACGAGCAGTACTTC.

This sequence joins TRBV2 and TRBJ1-4; D remains ambiguous. V was clipped by 8 bases and J by 0 bases, with 13 bases between them. This CDR3 is built from 15 residues. Germline CDR1 SNHLY, CDR2 FYNNEI. The CDR3 DNA follows: TGTGCCAGCGGACCTTACACCGCAACTAATGAAAAACTGTTTTTT. Translation gives CASGPYTATNEKLFF. The variable domain in full, with the rest retrieved from reference TRBV2 and TRBJ1-4, is EPEVTQTPSHQVTQMGQEVILRCVPISNHLYFYWYRQILGQKVEFLVSFYNNEISEKSEIFDDQFSVERPDGSNFTLKIRSTKLEDSAMYFCASGPYTATNEKLFFGSGTQLSVL.

Here the CDR3 reads CAWSVVRGNTIYF. In DNA, the CDR3 is TGTGCCTGGAGTGTTGTGCGCGGAAACACCATATATTTT. The V call is TRBV30, the J call TRBJ1-3; no clear D gene. V was clipped by 0 bases and J by 4 bases, with 7 bases between them. CDR1 GTSNPN and CDR2 SVGIG come from the germline V gene (reference sequence). CDR3 length: 13 amino acids. The entire variable domain, with the rest obtained from reference TRBV30 and TRBJ1-3, is as follows: SQTIHQWPATLVQPVGSPLSLECTVEGTSNPNLYWYRQAAGRGLQLLFYSVGIGQISSEVPQNLSASRPQDRQFILSSKKLLLSDSGFYLCAWSVVRGNTIYFGEGSWLTVV.

The chain joins TRBV28 to TRBJ1-1; 10 bases agree with TRBD1. The CDR3 is 13 amino acids. Germline CDR1 reads MDHEN; CDR2 reads SYDVKM. The trim removed 7 bases at V and 10 bases at J, leaving 9 bases unmatched. The CDR3 DNA reads TGTGCCAGCAAGATAGGGACAGGGGTAGGAGCTTTCTTT. Its protein product is CASKIGTGVGAFF. The whole variable domain, remainder taken from reference TRBV28 and TRBJ1-1, is DVKVTQSSRYLVKRTGEKVFLECVQDMDHENMFWYRQDPGLGLRLIYFSYDVKMKEKGDIPEGYSVSREKKERFSLILESASTNQTSMYLCASKIGTGVGAFFGQGTRLTVV.

The gene calls are TRBV7-8 and TRBJ1-4; D is possibly TRBD1 (5 bases). Germline loops: CDR1 SGHVS, CDR2 FQNEAQ. The CDR3 is 14 amino acids. The V and J ends lost 1 base and 8 bases respectively, with 11 bases between them. CDR3 nucleotides: TGTGCCAGCAGCTTAGATCGCAGGGAAGAAAAACTGTTTTTT. Amino acid sequence: CASSLDRREEKLFF.

The chain couples TRBV7-8 to TRBJ1-5, with D perhaps TRBD1 (6 bases). Germline lookup yields CDR1 SGHVS and CDR2 FQNEAQ. V lost 5 bases and J 7 bases, leaving 15 bases between the germline ends. CDR3 length equals 14 residues. CDR3 region: CASSLNRAGQPQHF. In nucleotides, the CDR3 is TGTGCCAGCAGCCTAAACAGGGCAGGCCAGCCCCAGCATTTT. Full variable domain (outside the CDR3, taken from reference TRBV7-8 and TRBJ1-5): GAGVSQSPRYKVAKRGQDVALRCDPISGHVSLFWYQQALGQGPEFLTYFQNEAQLDKSGLPSDRFFAERPEGSVSTLKIQRTQQEDSAVYLCASSLNRAGQPQHFGDGTRLSIL.

This clone has a single count. Its ends do not fully match the called genes, so a read error is possible. V and J are TRBV7-2 and TRBJ2-2, with D unclear. Germline CDR1 SGHTA, CDR2 FQGNSA. The CDR3 totals 14 residues. The DNA for the CDR3 is TGTGCCAGCAACTCTAATGGATACACCAGGGAGCTGTTTTTT. Translating gives CASNSNGYTRELFF.

V and J are TRBV7-2 and TRBJ2-7; TRBD2 aligns across 7 bases. V lost 10 bases, J lost 0 bases, and 9 bases stayed unmatched. The CDR3 totals 14 residues. Germline CDR1 and CDR2: SGHTA and FQGNSA. Here the CDR3 reads CATSLAALSYEQYF. CDR3 coding DNA: TGTGCCACCTCCCTAGCGGCCCTCTCCTACGAGCAGTACTTC.

By frequency in the sample, this clone is medium-sized. The rearrangement joins TRBV10-3 to TRBJ2-2; possibly TRBD1 or TRBD2 for D (5 bases each). From germline, CDR1 is ENHRY and CDR2 SYGVKD. CDR3 length: 12 amino acids. Between the trimmed V and J ends, which lost 9 bases and 4 bases, there was a span of 9 bases. The CDR3 is CAMGETTGELFF. DNA for the CDR3: TGTGCCATGGGGGAGACCACCGGGGAGCTGTTTTTT.

This clone was observed a few times. J is TRBJ2-7 and V is TRBV7-3; 9 bases are shared with TRBD2. Germline CDR1 SGHTA, CDR2 FQGTGA. This CDR3 comprises 13 residues. The V gene end was trimmed by 1 base and the J gene end by 6 bases; junction bases not matched to a gene: 1. The CDR3 nucleotides are TGTGCCAGCAGCTTAAGCGGGAGGGCCGAGCAGTACTTC. This codes for CASSLSGRAEQYF.

The chain combines TRBV19 with TRBJ1-5; D is unclear. Per the germline V gene, CDR1 is LNHDA and CDR2 is SQIVND (reference sequence). CDR3 length equals 15 residues. V shed 5 bases and J shed 2 bases, with 13 bases lying between them. This CDR3 is CASSHTRGRNQPQHF. In DNA form, the CDR3 reads TGTGCCAGTAGTCACACCCGCGGCCGCAATCAGCCCCAGCATTTT.

The DNA of the CDR3 is TGCGCCAGCAGCACTGGGGCTGGAGGGCAGCCCCAGCATTTT. As protein: CASSTGAGGQPQHF. The V gene is TRBV5-1, the J gene TRBJ1-5, with D tentatively TRBD1 (5 bases). CDR3 length: 14 residues. Per the germline V gene, CDR1 is SGHRS and CDR2 is YFSETQ. Trimming removed 4 bases from V and 7 bases from J, with 15 bases in between.

The V and J genes are TRBV2 and TRBJ2-1, with 13 positions matching TRBD2. The J segment lost 5 bases and the V segment lost 8 bases, leaving 3 bases of the junction unmatched. Germline loops: CDR1 SNHLY, CDR2 FYNNEI. The CDR3 spans 14 residues. CDR3 amino acids: CASQGLAGHNEQFF. In nucleotides, the CDR3 is TGTGCCAGCCAGGGACTAGCGGGGCACAATGAGCAGTTCTTC. Variable domain in full (rest from reference TRBV2 and TRBJ2-1): EPEVTQTPSHQVTQMGQEVILRCVPISNHLYFYWYRQILGQKVEFLVSFYNNEISEKSEIFDDQFSVERPDGSNFTLKIRSTKLEDSAMYFCASQGLAGHNEQFFGPGTRLTVL.

The chain uses TRBV27 and TRBJ2-2; unclear D gene. The germline V and J ends were trimmed by 8 bases and 5 bases, with 15 bases remaining between them. Germline CDR1 MNHEY, CDR2 SMNVEV (reference sequence). The CDR3 runs 14 residues. The DNA for the CDR3 is TGTGCCAGCGCCCGAAACGGGCTAACCGGGGAGCTGTTTTTT. It encodes CASARNGLTGELFF.

This clone was recorded a few times. CDR3: CASSYPGLGEQYF. The CDR3 region has the DNA TGTGCCAGCAGTTACCCGGGTTTGGGCGAGCAGTACTTC. The V call is TRBV6-5, the J call TRBJ2-7; no clear D gene. Germline V gene data show CDR1 as MNHEY and CDR2 as SVGAGI. Trimming shortened V by 2 bases and J by 6 bases, and 11 bases separated the two germline ends. There are 13 residues in the CDR3.

The V and J genes are TRBV28 and TRBJ2-4, with a tentative D call TRBD2 (5 bases). This CDR3 comprises 16 residues. Germline V gene lookup returns CDR1 MDHEN and CDR2 SYDVKM. V lost 3 bases and J 0 bases, leaving 12 bases between the germline ends. In DNA, the CDR3 is TGTGCCAGCAGTTTTCTTCGGACTGTAGCCAAAAACATTCAGTACTTC. This gives the protein CASSFLRTVAKNIQYF.

J is TRBJ1-1 and V is TRBV28, with D maybe TRBD1 (5 bases). Germline values: CDR1 MDHEN, CDR2 SYDVKM. The V end lost 2 bases, the J end lost 7 bases, and 23 bases lay between the germline ends. The CDR3 contains 17 residues. CDR3 amino acids: CASSLTTPRGNRNEAFF. In DNA, the CDR3 is TGTGCCAGCAGTTTAACCACCCCGCGGGGGAATAGAAATGAAGCTTTCTTT.